This TCR beta chain was identified during a study of long-term antiretroviral therapy in people with HIV. Across the whole study: It was about a decade after the earliest samples that the 2015 immediate-ART recommendation appeared. The study's findings and limits: Repertoire dominance by clones expanded before ART was seen at all time points.

Germline V gene sequence: CDR1 SNHLY, CDR2 FYNNEI. V lost 7 bases, J lost 1 base, and 3 bases stayed unmatched. The CDR3 is made up of 14 amino acids. As to this clone: What it binds is unknown.

Running of the v3.0 immunoSEQ assay took place at survey level. The assay was immunoSEQ multiplex PCR, and TCRdb's table has in-frame clones only and misses some. The table includes 15,000 to 20,000 clones, 65% to 85% detected once. This chain joins TRBV2 and TRBJ2-2, with TRBD1 matching 7 bases. This sequence originates from a middle-aged woman with HIV. The input for sequencing was unsorted PBMCs, taken 2.3 years after starting antiretroviral therapy. CDR3: CASNDRVNTGELFF. The CDR3 DNA is TGTGCCAGCAACGACAGGGTGAACACCGGGGAGCTGTTTTTT.